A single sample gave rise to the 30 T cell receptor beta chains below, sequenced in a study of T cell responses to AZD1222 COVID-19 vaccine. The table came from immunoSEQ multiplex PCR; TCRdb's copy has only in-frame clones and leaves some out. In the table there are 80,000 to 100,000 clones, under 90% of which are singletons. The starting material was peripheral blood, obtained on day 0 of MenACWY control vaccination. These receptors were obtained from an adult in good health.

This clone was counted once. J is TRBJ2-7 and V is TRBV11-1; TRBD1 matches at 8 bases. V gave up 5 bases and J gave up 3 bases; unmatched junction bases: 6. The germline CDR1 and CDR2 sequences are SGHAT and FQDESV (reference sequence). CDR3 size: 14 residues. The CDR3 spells CASSPRTGNYEQYF. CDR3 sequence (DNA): TGTGCCAGCAGCCCGAGGACAGGGAACTACGAGCAGTACTTC.

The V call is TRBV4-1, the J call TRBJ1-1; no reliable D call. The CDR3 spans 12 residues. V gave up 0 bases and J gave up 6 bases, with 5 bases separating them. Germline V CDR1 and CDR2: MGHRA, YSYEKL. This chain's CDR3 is CASSQEWAEAFF. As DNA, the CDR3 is TGCGCCAGCAGCCAAGAATGGGCTGAAGCTTTCTTT.

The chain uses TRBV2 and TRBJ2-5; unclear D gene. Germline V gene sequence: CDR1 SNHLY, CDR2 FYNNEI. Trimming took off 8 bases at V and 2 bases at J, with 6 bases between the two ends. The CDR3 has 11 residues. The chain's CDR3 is CASVIQETQYF. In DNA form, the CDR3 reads TGTGCCAGCGTCATACAAGAGACCCAGTACTTC.

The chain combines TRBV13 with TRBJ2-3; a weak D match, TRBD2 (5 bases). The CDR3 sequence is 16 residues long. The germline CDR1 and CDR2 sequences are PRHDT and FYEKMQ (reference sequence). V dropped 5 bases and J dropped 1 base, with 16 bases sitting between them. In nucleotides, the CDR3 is TGTGCCAGCAGCCCAGCGGATCGGACTGGCACAGATACGCAGTATTTT. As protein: CASSPADRTGTDTQYF.

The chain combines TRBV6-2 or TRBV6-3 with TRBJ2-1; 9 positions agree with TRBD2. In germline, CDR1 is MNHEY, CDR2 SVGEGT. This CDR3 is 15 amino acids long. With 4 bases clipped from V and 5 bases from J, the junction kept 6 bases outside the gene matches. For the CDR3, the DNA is TGTGCCAGCAGTTCACAACTAGCGGGTCACAATGAGCAGTTCTTC. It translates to CASSSQLAGHNEQFF.

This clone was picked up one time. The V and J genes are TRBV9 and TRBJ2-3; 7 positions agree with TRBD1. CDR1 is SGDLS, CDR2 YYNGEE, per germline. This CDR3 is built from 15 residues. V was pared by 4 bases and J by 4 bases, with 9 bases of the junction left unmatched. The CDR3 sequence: CASSPRQGLADTQYF. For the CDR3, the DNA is TGTGCCAGCAGCCCTCGACAGGGCCTGGCAGATACGCAGTATTTT.

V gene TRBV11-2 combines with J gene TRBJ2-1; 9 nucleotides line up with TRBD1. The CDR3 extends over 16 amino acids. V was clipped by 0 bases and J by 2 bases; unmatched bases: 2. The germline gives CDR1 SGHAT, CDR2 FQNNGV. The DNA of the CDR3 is TGTGCCAGCAGCTTAGATACAGGGGGCGCCTACAATGAGCAGTTCTTC. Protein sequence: CASSLDTGGAYNEQFF. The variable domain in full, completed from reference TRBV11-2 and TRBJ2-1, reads EAGVAQSPRYKIIEKRQSVAFWCNPISGHATLYWYQQILGQGPKLLIQFQNNGVVDDSQLPKDRFSAERLKGVDSTLKIQPAKLEDSAVYLCASSLDTGGAYNEQFFGPGTRLTVL.

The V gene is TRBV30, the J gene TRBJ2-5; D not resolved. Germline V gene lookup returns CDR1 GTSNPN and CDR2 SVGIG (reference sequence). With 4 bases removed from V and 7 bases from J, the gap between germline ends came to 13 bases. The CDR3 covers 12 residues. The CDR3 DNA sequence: TGTGCCTGGACCCAGACTCTCGGGACCCAGTACTTC. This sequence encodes CAWTQTLGTQYF.

The CDR3 DNA follows: TGTGCCAGCAGTCCCTCCTTCAGGGGATCCCCCCTCCACTTT. Translated, it gives CASSPSFRGSPLHF. The chain joins TRBV28 to TRBJ1-6, with a weak D call TRBD1 (6 bases). Trimming removed 5 bases from V and 13 bases from J, with 18 bases in between. From germline, CDR1 is MDHEN and CDR2 SYDVKM. This CDR3 has 14 amino acids. The variable domain in full, completed from reference TRBV28 and TRBJ1-6, reads DVKVTQSSRYLVKRTGEKVFLECVQDMDHENMFWYRQDPGLGLRLIYFSYDVKMKEKGDIPEGYSVSREKKERFSLILESASTNQTSMYLCASSPSFRGSPLHFGNGTRLTVT.

For the CDR3, the DNA is TGCAGCGTTGAAGTAGGGGGGGAGGACACTGAAGCTTTCTTT. The encoded protein is CSVEVGGEDTEAFF. This chain links TRBV29-1 with TRBJ1-1; D possibly corresponds to TRBD1 (6 bases). CDR3 length: 14 amino acids. V gave up 1 base and J gave up 3 bases, with 12 bases separating them. The germline CDR1 and CDR2 sequences are SQVTM and ANQGSEA. Complete variable domain (other parts from reference TRBV29-1 and TRBJ1-1): SAVISQKPSRDICQRGTSLTIQCQVDSQVTMMFWYRQQPGQSLTLIATANQGSEATYESGFVIDKFPISRPNLTFSTLTVSNMSPEDSSIYLCSVEVGGEDTEAFFGQGTRLTVV.

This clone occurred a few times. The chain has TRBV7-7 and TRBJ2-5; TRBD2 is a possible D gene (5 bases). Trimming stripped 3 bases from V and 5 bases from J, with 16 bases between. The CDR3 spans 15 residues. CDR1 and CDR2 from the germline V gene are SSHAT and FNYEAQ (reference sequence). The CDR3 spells CASSLGVSPTETQYF. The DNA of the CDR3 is TGTGCCAGCAGCTTGGGAGTCTCGCCCACGGAGACCCAGTACTTC. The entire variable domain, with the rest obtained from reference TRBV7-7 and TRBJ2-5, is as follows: GAGVSQSPRYKVTKRGQDVTLRCDPISSHATLYWYQQALGQGPEFLTYFNYEAQPDKSGLPSDRFSAERPEGSISTLTIQRTEQRDSAMYRCASSLGVSPTETQYFGPGTRLLVL.

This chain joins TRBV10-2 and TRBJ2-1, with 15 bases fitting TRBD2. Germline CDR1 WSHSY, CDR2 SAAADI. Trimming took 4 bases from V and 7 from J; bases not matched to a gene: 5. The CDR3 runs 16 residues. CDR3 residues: CASSAWTSGGGNEQFF. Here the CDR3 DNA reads TGCGCCAGCAGTGCCTGGACTAGCGGGGGGGGGAATGAGCAGTTCTTC.

The CDR3 spells CASSPRGEGRYSGNTIYF. The CDR3 DNA reads as TGTGCCAGCAGCCCGAGAGGTGAAGGTAGATACTCTGGAAACACCATATATTTT. The chain couples TRBV27 to TRBJ1-3, with D uncertain. The CDR3 runs to 18 residues. Germline V gene data show CDR1 as MNHEY and CDR2 as SMNVEV (reference sequence). V lost 6 bases and J 0 bases, leaving 21 bases between the germline ends.

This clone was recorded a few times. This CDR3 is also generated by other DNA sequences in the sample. The CDR3 DNA follows: TGTGCCAGCAGCCCGGGACAGATGAACACTGAAGCTTTCTTT. Translation: CASSPGQMNTEAFF. The chain recombines TRBV7-9 with TRBJ1-1, with 7 bases identical to TRBD1. The V gene's germline CDR1 is SEHNR and CDR2 FQNEAQ (reference sequence). Trimming removed 5 bases from V and 0 bases from J; junction bases left unmatched: 3. The CDR3 extends over 14 amino acids.

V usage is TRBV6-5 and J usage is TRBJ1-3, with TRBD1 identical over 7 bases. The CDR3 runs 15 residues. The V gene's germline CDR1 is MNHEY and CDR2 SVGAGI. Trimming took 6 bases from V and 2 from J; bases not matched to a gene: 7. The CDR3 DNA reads TGTGCCAGCAGATCTTTTGACAGGGCTGGAAACACCATATATTTT. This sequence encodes CASRSFDRAGNTIYF.

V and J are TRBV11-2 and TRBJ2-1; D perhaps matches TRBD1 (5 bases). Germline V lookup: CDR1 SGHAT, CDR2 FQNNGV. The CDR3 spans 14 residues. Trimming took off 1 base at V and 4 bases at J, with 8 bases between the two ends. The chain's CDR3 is CASSLGQSYNEQFF. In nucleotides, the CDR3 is TGTGCCAGCAGCTTAGGACAGAGTTACAATGAGCAGTTCTTC.

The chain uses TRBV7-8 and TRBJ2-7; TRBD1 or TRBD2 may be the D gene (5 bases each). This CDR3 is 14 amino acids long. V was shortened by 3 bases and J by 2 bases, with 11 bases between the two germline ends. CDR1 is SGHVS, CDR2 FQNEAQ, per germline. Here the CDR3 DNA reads TGTGCCAGCAGCTTGGGGGTGCCCACCTACGAGCAGTACTTC. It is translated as CASSLGVPTYEQYF.

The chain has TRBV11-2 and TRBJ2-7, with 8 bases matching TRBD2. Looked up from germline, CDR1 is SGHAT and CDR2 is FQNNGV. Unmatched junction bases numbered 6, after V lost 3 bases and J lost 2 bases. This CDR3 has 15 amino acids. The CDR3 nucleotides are TGTGCCAGCAGCTTGAACACGGGGGGGACCTACGAGCAGTACTTC. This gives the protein CASSLNTGGTYEQYF.

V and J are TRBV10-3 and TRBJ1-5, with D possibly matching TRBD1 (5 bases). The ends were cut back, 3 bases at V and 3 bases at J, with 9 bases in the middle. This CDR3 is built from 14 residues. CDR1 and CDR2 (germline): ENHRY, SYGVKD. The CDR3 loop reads CAISDGGFNQPQHF. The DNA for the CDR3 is TGTGCCATCAGTGATGGGGGGTTCAATCAGCCCCAGCATTTT.

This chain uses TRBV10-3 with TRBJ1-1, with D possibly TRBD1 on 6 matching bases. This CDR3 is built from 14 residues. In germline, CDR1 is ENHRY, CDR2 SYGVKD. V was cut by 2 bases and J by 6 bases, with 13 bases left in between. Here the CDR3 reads CAISERQGMSEAFF. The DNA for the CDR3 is TGTGCCATCAGTGAGAGGCAGGGGATGTCTGAAGCTTTCTTT.

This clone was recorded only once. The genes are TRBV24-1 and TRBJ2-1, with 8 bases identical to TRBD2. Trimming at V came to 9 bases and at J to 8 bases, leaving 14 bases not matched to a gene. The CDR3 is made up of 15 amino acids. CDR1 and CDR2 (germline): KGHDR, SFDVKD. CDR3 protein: CATGGWRGAIDEQFF. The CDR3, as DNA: TGTGCCACCGGTGGGTGGCGGGGGGCCATCGATGAGCAGTTCTTC.

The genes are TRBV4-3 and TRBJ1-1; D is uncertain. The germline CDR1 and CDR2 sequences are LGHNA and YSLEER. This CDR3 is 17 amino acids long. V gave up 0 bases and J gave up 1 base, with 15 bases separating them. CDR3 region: CASSQDLSDGSNTEAFF. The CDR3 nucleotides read TGCGCCAGCAGCCAAGATCTCAGTGACGGATCGAACACTGAAGCTTTCTTT.

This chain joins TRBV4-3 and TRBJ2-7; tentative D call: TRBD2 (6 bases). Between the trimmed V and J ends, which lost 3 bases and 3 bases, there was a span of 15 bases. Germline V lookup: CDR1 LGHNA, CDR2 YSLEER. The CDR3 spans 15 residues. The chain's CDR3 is CASSHNIGGDYEQYF. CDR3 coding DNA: TGCGCCAGCAGCCACAATATTGGCGGGGACTACGAGCAGTACTTC.

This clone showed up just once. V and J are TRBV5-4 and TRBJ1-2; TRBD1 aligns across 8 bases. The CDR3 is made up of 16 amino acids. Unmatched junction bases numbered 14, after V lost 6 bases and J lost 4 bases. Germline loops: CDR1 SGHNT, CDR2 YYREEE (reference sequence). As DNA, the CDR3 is TGTGCCAGCACCTCTATCGCCGGGACAGGAGTCTATGGCTACACCTTC. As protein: CASTSIAGTGVYGYTF.

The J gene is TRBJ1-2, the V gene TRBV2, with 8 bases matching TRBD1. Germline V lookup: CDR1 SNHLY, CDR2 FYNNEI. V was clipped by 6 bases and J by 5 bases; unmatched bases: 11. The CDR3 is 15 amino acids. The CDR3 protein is CASRDAGQGGYGYTF. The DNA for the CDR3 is TGTGCCAGCAGGGACGCCGGACAGGGCGGGTATGGCTACACCTTC. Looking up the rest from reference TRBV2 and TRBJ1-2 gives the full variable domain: EPEVTQTPSHQVTQMGQEVILRCVPISNHLYFYWYRQILGQKVEFLVSFYNNEISEKSEIFDDQFSVERPDGSNFTLKIRSTKLEDSAMYFCASRDAGQGGYGYTFGSGTRLTVV.

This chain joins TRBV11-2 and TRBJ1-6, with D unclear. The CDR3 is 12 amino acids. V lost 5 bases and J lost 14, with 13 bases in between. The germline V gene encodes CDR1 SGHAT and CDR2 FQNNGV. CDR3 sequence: CASSVKGSTLHF. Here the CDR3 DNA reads TGTGCCAGCAGCGTAAAAGGGAGCACCCTCCACTTT.

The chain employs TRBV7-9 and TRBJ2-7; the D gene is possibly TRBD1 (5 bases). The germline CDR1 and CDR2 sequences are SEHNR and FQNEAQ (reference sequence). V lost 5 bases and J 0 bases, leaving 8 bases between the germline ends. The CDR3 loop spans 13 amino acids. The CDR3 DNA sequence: TGTGCCAGCAGCCCCGACAGCTCCTACGAGCAGTACTTC. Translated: CASSPDSSYEQYF. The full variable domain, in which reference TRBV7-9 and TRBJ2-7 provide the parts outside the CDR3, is DTGVSQNPRHKITKRGQNVTFRCDPISEHNRLYWYRQTLGQGPEFLTYFQNEAQLEKSRLLSDRFSAERPKGSFSTLEIQRTEQGDSAMYLCASSPDSSYEQYFGPGTRLTVT.

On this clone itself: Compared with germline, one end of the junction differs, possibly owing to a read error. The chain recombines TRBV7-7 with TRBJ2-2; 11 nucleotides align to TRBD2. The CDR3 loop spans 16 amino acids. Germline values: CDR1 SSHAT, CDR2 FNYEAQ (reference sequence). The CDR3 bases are TGTGCTAGCAGCTCTACTAGCGGGGGAAACACCGGGGAGCTGTTTTTT. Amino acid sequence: CASSSTSGGNTGELFF.

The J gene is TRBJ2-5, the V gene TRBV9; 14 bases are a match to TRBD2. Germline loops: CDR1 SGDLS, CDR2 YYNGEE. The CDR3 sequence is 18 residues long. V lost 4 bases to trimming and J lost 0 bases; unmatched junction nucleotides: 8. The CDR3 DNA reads TGTGCCAGCAGCTCGGGGACTAGCGGGGGATCTAACCAAGAGACCCAGTACTTC. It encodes CASSSGTSGGSNQETQYF.

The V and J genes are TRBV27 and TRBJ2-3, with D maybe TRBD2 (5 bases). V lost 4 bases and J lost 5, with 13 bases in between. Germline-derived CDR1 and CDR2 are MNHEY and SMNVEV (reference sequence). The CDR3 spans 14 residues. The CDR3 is CASSSRSEGDTQYF. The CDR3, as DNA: TGTGCCAGCAGTTCGCGCTCAGAGGGAGATACGCAGTATTTT.